This T cell receptor (beta chain) was identified in a study of T cells in Graves' hyperthyroidism and ophthalmopathy. Study information: Peripheral blood was acquired at first diagnosis, ahead of any therapy whatsoever.

Template material for amplifying TCR beta CDR3 regions consisted of RNA transcripts. Researchers ran a first-round RT-PCR on the TCR CDR3 using the HTBI primer set. TCRdb independently ran MiXCR on the multiplex PCR reads; one entry per CDR3 protein. The sample yields about 270,000 distinct CDR3 sequences, around 15% seen once. Those with hyperthyroidism were 18 to 65 years old, newly diagnosed, and ill for under 2 months. Investigators excluded patients with uncontrolled infection, other autoimmune disease, pregnancy or lactation. V lost 5 bases to trimming and J lost 0 bases, with 4 bases between them. CDR1 is KGHDR and CDR2 is SFDVKD in the germline V gene. The CDR3 runs to 12 residues. This clonotype was counted ten times or more.

The receptor was isolated from a woman aged 45-59 years with Graves' hyperthyroidism that later progressed to Graves' ophthalmopathy. The genes are TRBV24-1 and TRBJ2-7; D gene uncertain. Input material: blood. CDR3 protein: CATSAGSYEQYF. CDR3 bases: TGTGCCACCAGTGCCGGCTCCTACGAGCAGTACTTC.